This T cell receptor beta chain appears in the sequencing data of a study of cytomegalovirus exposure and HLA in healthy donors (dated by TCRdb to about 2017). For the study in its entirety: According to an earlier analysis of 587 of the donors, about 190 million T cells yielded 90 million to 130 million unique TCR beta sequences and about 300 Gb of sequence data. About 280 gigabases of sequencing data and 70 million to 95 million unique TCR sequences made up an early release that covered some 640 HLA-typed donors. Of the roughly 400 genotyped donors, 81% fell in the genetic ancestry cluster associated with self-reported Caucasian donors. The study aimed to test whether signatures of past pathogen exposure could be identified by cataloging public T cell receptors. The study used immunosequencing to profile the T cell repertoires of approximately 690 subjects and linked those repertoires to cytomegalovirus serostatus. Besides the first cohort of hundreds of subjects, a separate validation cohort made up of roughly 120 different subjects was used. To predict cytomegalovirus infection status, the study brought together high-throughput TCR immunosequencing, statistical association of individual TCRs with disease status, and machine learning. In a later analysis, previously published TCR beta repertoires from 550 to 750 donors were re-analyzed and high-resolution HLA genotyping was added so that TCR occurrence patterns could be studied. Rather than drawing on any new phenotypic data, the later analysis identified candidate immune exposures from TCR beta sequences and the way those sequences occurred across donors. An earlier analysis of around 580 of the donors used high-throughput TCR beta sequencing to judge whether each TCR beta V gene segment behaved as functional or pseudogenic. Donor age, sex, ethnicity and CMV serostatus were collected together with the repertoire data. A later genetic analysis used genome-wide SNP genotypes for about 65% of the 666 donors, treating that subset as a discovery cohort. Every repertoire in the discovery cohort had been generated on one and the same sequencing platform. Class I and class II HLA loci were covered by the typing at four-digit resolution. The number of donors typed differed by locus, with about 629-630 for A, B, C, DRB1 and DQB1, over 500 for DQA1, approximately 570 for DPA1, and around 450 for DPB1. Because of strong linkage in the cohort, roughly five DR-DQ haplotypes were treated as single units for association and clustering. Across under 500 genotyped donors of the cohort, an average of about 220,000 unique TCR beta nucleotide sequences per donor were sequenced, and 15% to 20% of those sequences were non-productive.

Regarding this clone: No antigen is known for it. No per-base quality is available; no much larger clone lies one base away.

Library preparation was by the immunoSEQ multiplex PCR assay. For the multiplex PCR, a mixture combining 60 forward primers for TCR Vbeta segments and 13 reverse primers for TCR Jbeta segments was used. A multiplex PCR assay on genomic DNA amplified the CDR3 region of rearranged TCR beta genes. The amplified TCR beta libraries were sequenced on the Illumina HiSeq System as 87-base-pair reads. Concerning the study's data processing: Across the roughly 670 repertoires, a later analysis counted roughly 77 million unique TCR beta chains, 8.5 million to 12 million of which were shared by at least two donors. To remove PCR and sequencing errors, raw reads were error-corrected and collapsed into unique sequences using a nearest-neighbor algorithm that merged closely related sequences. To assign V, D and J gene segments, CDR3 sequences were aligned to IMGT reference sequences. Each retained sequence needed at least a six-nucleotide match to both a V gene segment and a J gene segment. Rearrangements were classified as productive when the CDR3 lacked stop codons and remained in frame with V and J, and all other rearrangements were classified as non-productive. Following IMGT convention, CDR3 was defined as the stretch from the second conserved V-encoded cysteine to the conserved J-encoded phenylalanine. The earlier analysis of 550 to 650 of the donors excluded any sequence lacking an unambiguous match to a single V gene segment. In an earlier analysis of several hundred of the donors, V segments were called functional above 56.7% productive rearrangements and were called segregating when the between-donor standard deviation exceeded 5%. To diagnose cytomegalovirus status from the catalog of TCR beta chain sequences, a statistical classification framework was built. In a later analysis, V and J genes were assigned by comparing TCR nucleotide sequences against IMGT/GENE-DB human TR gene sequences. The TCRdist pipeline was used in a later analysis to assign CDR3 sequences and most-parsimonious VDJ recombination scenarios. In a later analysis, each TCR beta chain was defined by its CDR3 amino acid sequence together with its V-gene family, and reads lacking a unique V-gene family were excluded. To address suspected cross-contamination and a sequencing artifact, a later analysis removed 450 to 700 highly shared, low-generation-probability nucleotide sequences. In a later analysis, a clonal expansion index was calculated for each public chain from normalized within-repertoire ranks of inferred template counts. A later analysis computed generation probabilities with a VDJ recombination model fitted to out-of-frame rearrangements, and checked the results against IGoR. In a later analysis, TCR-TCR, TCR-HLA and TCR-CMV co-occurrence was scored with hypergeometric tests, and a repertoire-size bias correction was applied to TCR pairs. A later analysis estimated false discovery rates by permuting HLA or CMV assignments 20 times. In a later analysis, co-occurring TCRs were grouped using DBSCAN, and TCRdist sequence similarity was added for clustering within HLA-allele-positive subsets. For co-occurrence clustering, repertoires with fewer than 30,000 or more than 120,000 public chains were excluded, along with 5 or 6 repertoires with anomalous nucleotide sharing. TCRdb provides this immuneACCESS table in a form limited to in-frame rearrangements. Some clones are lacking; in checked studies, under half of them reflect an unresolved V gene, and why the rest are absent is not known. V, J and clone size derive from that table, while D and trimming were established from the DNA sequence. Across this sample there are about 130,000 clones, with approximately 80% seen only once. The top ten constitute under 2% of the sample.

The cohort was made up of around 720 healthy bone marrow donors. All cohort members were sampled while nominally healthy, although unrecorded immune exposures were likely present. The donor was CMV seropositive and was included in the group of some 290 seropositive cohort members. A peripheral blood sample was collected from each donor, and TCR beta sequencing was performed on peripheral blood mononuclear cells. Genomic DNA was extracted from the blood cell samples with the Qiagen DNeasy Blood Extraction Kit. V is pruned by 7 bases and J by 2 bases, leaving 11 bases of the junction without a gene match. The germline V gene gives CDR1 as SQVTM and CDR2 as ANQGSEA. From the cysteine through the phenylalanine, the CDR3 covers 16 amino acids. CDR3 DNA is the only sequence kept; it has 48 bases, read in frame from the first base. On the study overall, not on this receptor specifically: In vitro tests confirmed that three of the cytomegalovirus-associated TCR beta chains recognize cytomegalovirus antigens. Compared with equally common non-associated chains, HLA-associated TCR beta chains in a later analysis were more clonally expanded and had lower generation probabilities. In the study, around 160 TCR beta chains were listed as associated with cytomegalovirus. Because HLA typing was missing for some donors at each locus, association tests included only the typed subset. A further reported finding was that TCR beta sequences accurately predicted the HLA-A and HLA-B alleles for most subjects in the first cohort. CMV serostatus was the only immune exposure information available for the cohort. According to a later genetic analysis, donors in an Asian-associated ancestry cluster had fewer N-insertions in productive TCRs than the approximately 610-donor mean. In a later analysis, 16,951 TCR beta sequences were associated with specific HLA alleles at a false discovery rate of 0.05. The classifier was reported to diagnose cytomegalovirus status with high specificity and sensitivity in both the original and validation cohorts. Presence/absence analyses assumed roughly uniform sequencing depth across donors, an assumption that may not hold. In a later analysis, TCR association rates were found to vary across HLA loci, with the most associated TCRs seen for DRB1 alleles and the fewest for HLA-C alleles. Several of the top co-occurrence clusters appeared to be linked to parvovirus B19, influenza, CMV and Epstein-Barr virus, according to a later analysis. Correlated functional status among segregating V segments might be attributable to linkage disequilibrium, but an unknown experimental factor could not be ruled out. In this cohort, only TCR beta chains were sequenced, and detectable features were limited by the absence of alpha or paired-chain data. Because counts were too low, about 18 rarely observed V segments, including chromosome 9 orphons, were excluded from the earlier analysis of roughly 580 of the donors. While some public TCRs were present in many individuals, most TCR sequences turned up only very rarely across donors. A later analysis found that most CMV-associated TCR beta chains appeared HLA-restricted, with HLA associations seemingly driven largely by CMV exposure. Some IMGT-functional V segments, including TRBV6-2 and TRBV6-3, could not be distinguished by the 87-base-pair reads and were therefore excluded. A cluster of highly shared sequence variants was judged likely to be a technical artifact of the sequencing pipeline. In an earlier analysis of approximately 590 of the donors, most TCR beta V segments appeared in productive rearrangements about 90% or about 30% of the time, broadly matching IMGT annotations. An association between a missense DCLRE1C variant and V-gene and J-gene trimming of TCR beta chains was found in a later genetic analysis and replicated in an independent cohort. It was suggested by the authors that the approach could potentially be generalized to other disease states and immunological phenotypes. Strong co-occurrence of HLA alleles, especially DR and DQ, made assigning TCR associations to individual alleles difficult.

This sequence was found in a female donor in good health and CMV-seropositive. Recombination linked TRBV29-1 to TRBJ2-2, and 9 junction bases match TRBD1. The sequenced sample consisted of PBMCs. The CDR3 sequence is CSAGTGKGSNTGELFF. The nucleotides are TGCAGCGCCGGGACAGGGAAGGGCTCCAACACCGGGGAGCTGTTTTTT.